A single sample is the source of the 22 T cell receptor beta chains below, sequenced in a study of T cell repertoires in cytomegalovirus infection (dated by TCRdb to the late 2010s). Instrument on record: Illumina HiSeq 1500. TCRdb trimmed the raw reads at Q25, called clones with MiXCR and kept productive beta chains. When rows share a CDR3 protein, they turn into one entry using the most common DNA and genes. Present in this sample are around 530,000 distinct CDR3 sequences, approximately 15% of which were seen just once. The ten top clones hold under 30% of the sample. The sample was CD8+ T cells from PBMCs. The receptors were sampled from a human donor in good health (CMV status not recorded). Some clones in this sample may be carry-over from other donors' samples.

This clonotype came up many times. This chain uses TRBV7-9 with TRBJ2-6; TRBD1 agrees at 7 bases. Germline V gene lookup returns CDR1 SEHNR and CDR2 FQNEAQ (reference sequence). With 5 bases clipped from V and 2 bases from J, the junction kept 3 bases outside the gene matches. This CDR3 is 15 amino acids long. In nucleotides, the CDR3 is TGTGCCAGCAGCCCCGGGACAGCTGGGGCCAACGTCCTGACTTTC. It encodes CASSPGTAGANVLTF.

This clonotype was recorded many times. V is TRBV12-3 or TRBV12-4 and J is TRBJ1-1; 9 bases are a match to TRBD1. The CDR3 length is 15 residues. Trimming took 5 bases from V and 7 from J; bases not matched to a gene: 11. CDR3 region: CASSPRTGDWNEAFF. The CDR3 DNA sequence: TGTGCCAGCAGTCCGAGGACAGGGGATTGGAATGAAGCTTTCTTT.

In its sample, this clonotype was seen many times. The V and J genes are TRBV4-1 and TRBJ1-2; 9 bases are shared with TRBD1. Germline V gene data show CDR1 as MGHRA and CDR2 as YSYEKL. V gave up 1 base and J gave up 6 bases; unmatched junction bases: 6. This CDR3 has 15 amino acids. CDR3 protein: CASSQVEQGADGYTF. DNA of the CDR3: TGCGCCAGCAGCCAAGTAGAACAGGGGGCGGATGGCTACACCTTC.

The genes are TRBV5-6 and TRBJ2-2, with a tentative D call TRBD1 (5 bases). V dropped 4 bases and J dropped 0 bases, with 19 bases sitting between them. Germline values: CDR1 SGHDT, CDR2 YYEEEE. This CDR3 comprises 18 residues. Written as DNA, the CDR3 is TGTGCCAGCAGCCCGGTAGGGGCGGTTGACGCGAACACCGGGGAGCTGTTTTTT. Residues: CASSPVGAVDANTGELFF.

This clonotype was recorded at least ten times. The CDR3 nucleotides read TGTGCCAGCAGTACTGACAGGGGTGGTGAGACCCAGTACTTC. Amino acids: CASSTDRGGETQYF. The chain uses TRBV27 and TRBJ2-5, with 8 bases identical to TRBD1. With V trimmed by 5 bases and J by 5 bases, 7 bases remained unmatched. Germline CDR1 reads MNHEY; CDR2 reads SMNVEV (reference sequence). CDR3 length equals 14 residues.

The chain uses TRBV29-1 and TRBJ2-3, with a weak D call TRBD2 (5 bases). Germline V gene lookup returns CDR1 SQVTM and CDR2 ANQGSEA. Trimming removed 0 bases at V and 0 bases at J, with 10 bases between. The CDR3 totals 15 residues. The CDR3 sequence: CSVEESGFSTDTQYF. Here the CDR3 DNA reads TGCAGCGTTGAAGAAAGCGGATTTAGCACAGATACGCAGTATTTT.

The CDR3 sequence: CASSSQGLAFVTDTQYF. The CDR3 bases are TGTGCCAGCAGTTCGCAAGGACTAGCGTTTGTCACAGATACGCAGTATTTT. V usage is TRBV28 and J usage is TRBJ2-3; TRBD2 matches at 9 bases. V trimming: 4 bases; J trimming: 2 bases; junction bases outside the gene matches: 10. This CDR3 is 17 amino acids long. CDR1 is MDHEN and CDR2 is SYDVKM in the germline V gene.

The chain has TRBV2 and TRBJ1-2; D perhaps matches TRBD1 (5 bases). Germline V gene data show CDR1 as SNHLY and CDR2 as FYNNEI. This CDR3 has 13 residues. With 10 bases removed from V and 2 bases from J, the gap between germline ends came to 14 bases. For the CDR3, the DNA is TGTGCCACCATGGAAAGGGACAACTATGGCTACACCTTC. Residues: CATMERDNYGYTF.

The sample holds many counts of this clonotype. This rearrangement joins TRBV25-1 to TRBJ1-1; 7 bases agree with TRBD1. Trimming took 4 bases from V and 8 from J; bases not matched to a gene: 13. CDR1 and CDR2 (germline): MGHDK, SYGVNS. The CDR3 covers 15 residues. The CDR3 region is CASSGSINRGTEAFF. The CDR3 nucleotides read TGTGCCAGCAGTGGGAGTATCAACAGGGGAACAGAAGCTTTCTTT.

This clonotype was counted between two and nine times. This chain joins TRBV7-7 and TRBJ2-7, with TRBD2 identical over 7 bases. This CDR3 is 13 amino acids long. Germline values: CDR1 SSHAT, CDR2 FNYEAQ (reference sequence). Written as DNA, the CDR3 is TGTGCTAGCCGACTCAGGGAGGGCTACGAGCAGTACTTC. Its translation: CASRLREGYEQYF.

This chain links TRBV5-1 with TRBJ2-7; D is unresolved. Trimming shortened V by 4 bases and J by 6 bases, and 14 bases separated the two germline ends. The CDR3 extends over 13 amino acids. Germline V gene lookup returns CDR1 SGHRS and CDR2 YFSETQ. Written as DNA, the CDR3 is TGCGCCAGCAGCCTCGGATACGCACGCGAGCAGTACTTC. It translates to CASSLGYAREQYF.

This clonotype was seen many times. The rearrangement joins TRBV28 to TRBJ2-3, with 9 bases fitting TRBD2. V gave up 3 bases and J gave up 4 bases; unmatched junction bases: 20. The germline CDR1 and CDR2 sequences are MDHEN and SYDVKM. The CDR3 runs 20 residues. Here the CDR3 reads CASSFPPPSLAGEGPDTQYF. The CDR3 coding sequence is TGTGCCAGCAGTTTCCCACCTCCATCTTTAGCGGGAGAAGGCCCAGATACGCAGTATTTT.

This clonotype was observed a few times. This chain connects TRBV2 to TRBJ1-1; D is unresolved. Germline values: CDR1 SNHLY, CDR2 FYNNEI. Trimming removed 5 bases at V and 0 bases at J, with 7 bases between. The CDR3 sequence is 13 residues long. The DNA of the CDR3 is TGTGCCAGCAGTAAACGCATGAACACTGAAGCTTTCTTT. It translates to CASSKRMNTEAFF.

The V call is TRBV6-4, the J call TRBJ2-2, with D perhaps matching TRBD1 (5 bases). This CDR3 has 15 residues. Germline V gene data show CDR1 as MRHNA and CDR2 as SNTAGT. The V end was cut by 6 bases, the J end by 5 bases, with 16 bases between. The CDR3 nucleotides are TGTGCCAGCAGCGAAGGGGCCGTCGGGACCGGGGAGCTGTTTTTT. It specifies CASSEGAVGTGELFF.

V and J are TRBV12-3 or TRBV12-4 and TRBJ2-6; the D gene is possibly TRBD1 (6 bases). The CDR3 covers 17 residues. Trimming left V 4 bases short and J 0 bases short, with 13 bases between. DNA of the CDR3: TGTGCCAGCAGTTCGACAGGACCAAGCTCTGGGGCCAACGTCCTGACTTTC. Protein: CASSSTGPSSGANVLTF.

This clonotype was seen a single time. The V and J genes are TRBV6-6 and TRBJ2-3, with 8 bases lining up with TRBD2. From germline, CDR1 is MNHNY and CDR2 SVGAGI (reference sequence). The CDR3 contains 16 residues. V dropped 5 bases and J dropped 5; count of bases not matched to a gene: 12. The CDR3 DNA sequence: TGTGCCAGCAGTAACCCCCTGCGGGGGGCTGGAGATACGCAGTATTTT. Translated, it gives CASSNPLRGAGDTQYF.

There are a few counts of this clonotype. V is TRBV28 and J is TRBJ2-3; D gene unclear. The CDR3 covers 17 residues. Germline V CDR1 and CDR2: MDHEN, SYDVKM. V lost 7 bases and J 0 bases, leaving 20 bases between the germline ends. CDR3 protein: CASTAFNGPSSTDTQYF. In DNA, the CDR3 is TGTGCCAGCACCGCATTTAACGGGCCTTCTAGCACAGATACGCAGTATTTT.

This clonotype was found once. The V gene is TRBV28, the J gene TRBJ1-5; no clear D. Germline CDR1 is MDHEN and CDR2 is SYDVKM. V lost 3 bases to trimming and J lost 7 bases, with 13 bases between them. This CDR3 contains 14 residues. CDR3: CASSFEGVIQPQHF. In nucleotides, the CDR3 is TGTGCCAGCAGTTTTGAGGGTGTAATCCAGCCCCAGCATTTT.

This clonotype was found a few times. The chain joins TRBV7-8 to TRBJ1-5, with D perhaps TRBD1 (5 bases). Trimming left V 4 bases short and J 5 bases short, with 15 bases between. The CDR3 sequence is 15 residues long. CDR1 is SGHVS, CDR2 FQNEAQ, per germline. CDR3 DNA: TGTGCCAGCAGCTCTAAGAGGCAGGGACATCAGCCCCAGCATTTT. Residues: CASSSKRQGHQPQHF.

There are many counts of this clonotype. This chain joins TRBV12-3 or TRBV12-4 and TRBJ1-2; D gene ambiguous. This CDR3 spans 12 amino acids. Trimming left V 9 bases short and J 7 bases short, with 15 bases between. CDR3 residues: CASLGEAGGYTF. CDR3 DNA: TGTGCCAGTCTCGGGGAAGCGGGTGGCTACACCTTC.

The chain carries TRBV30 and TRBJ2-1, with a weak D call TRBD2 (6 bases). The CDR3 runs to 17 residues. The ends were cut back, 5 bases at V and 9 bases at J, with 29 bases in the middle. CDR1 and CDR2 (germline): GTSNPN, SVGIG (reference sequence). CDR3 DNA: TGTGCCTGGGGAGCCGGGACGCCGGGACTCAAGGTCGGTGAGCAGTTCTTC. Its translation: CAWGAGTPGLKVGEQFF. The complete variable domain, with remaining parts taken from reference TRBV30 and TRBJ2-1, reads SQTIHQWPATLVQPVGSPLSLECTVEGTSNPNLYWYRQAAGRGLQLLFYSVGIGQISSEVPQNLSASRPQDRQFILSSKKLLLSDSGFYLCAWGAGTPGLKVGEQFFGPGTRLTVL.

Of note for this clonotype: The missing conserved phenylalanine or tryptophan at the end of this CDR3 makes a read error likely. This chain joins TRBV5-1 and TRBJ2-1; perhaps TRBD1 as D (6 bases). This CDR3 has 18 residues. The V end lost 1 base, the J end lost 5 bases, and 22 bases lay between the germline ends. Germline-derived CDR1 and CDR2 are SGHRS and YFSETQ. The CDR3 region is CASSLKSGAGVYHNEQFC. DNA of the CDR3: TGCGCCAGCAGCTTGAAGTCAGGGGCAGGGGTTTACCACAATGAGCAGTTCTGC.